Shown below are 13 T cell receptor beta chains from a single sample sequenced in a study of cytomegalovirus exposure and HLA in healthy donors (dated by TCRdb to between 2016 and 2019). The library was made by the immunoSEQ multiplex PCR assay. A mixture of 60 forward primers for TCR Vbeta segments and 13 reverse primers for TCR Jbeta segments was used in the multiplex PCR. TCRdb carries this immuneACCESS record with in-frame sequences only. Its versions omit some clonotypes, under half of them owing to an unresolved V gene in the studies checked, with the rest unexplained. In this sample the table shows under 200,000 clones, around 77% of which occur a single time. Of the sample, around 2.5% falls within the top ten clones. Sequencing was performed on PBMCs. All receptors come from a man between 60 and 75 years old in good health and CMV-seronegative.

The chain recombines TRBV6-1 with TRBJ1-2; a weak D match, TRBD1 (5 bases). CDR1 MNHNS and CDR2 SASEGT come from the germline V gene. With 3 bases removed from V and 4 bases from J, the gap between germline ends came to 15 bases. The CDR3 contains 15 residues. The CDR3 coding sequence is TGTGCCAGCAGTGATGAGACAGTAACCTTCTATGGCTACACCTTC. Amino acid sequence: CASSDETVTFYGYTF.

The chain couples TRBV28 to TRBJ1-5; D may be TRBD1 (5 bases). CDR3 length: 14 residues. Trimming stripped 2 bases from V and 5 bases from J, with 10 bases between. CDR1 and CDR2 from the germline V gene are MDHEN and SYDVKM. The CDR3 nucleotides are TGTGCCAGCAGTTTACAGGGAGGGCATCAGCCCCAGCATTTT. Translated, it gives CASSLQGGHQPQHF.

The genes are TRBV5-1 and TRBJ1-4; 10 nucleotides agree with TRBD1. Trimming at V came to 3 bases and at J to 6 bases, leaving 5 bases not matched to a gene. Per the germline V gene, CDR1 is SGHRS and CDR2 is YFSETQ. CDR3 size: 15 residues. The CDR3 protein is CASSWLGTGDEKLFF. The CDR3 DNA is TGCGCCAGCAGCTGGTTGGGGACAGGGGATGAAAAACTGTTTTTT.

The chain has TRBV18 and TRBJ1-4; D ambiguous. Germline CDR1 and CDR2: KGHSH and LQKENI. V was clipped by 3 bases and J by 0 bases, with 8 bases between them. The CDR3 length is 15 residues. The CDR3 sequence: CASSPTVPTNEKLFF. The CDR3 bases are TGTGCCAGCTCACCTACAGTTCCAACTAATGAAAAACTGTTTTTT.

This clone was observed a single time. One junction end disagrees with the germline gene, perhaps due to a read error. The chain couples TRBV19 to TRBJ1-6; D may be TRBD1 (6 bases). This CDR3 is built from 13 residues. Germline CDR1 reads LNHDA; CDR2 reads SQIVND (reference sequence). The CDR3 nucleotides read TGTGCCAGTAGGGACAGAAATAATTCACCCCTCAACTTT. Its translation is CASRDRNNSPLNF.

The genes are TRBV9 and TRBJ1-1; 7 bases line up with TRBD1. The ends lost 5 bases at V and 0 bases at J; junction bases unmatched: 1. Germline assignment: CDR1 SGDLS and CDR2 YYNGEE. This CDR3 contains 13 residues. The CDR3 DNA sequence: TGTGCCAGCAGTCAGGGGGTGAACACTGAAGCTTTCTTT. Translation gives CASSQGVNTEAFF.

CDR3 in amino acids: CASSFFSRGPYEQYF. Here the CDR3 DNA reads TGTGCCAGCAGTTTTTTTTCGCGGGGGCCCTACGAGCAGTACTTC. The chain combines TRBV27 with TRBJ2-7, with D possibly TRBD2 on 7 matching bases. This CDR3 is built from 15 residues. V lost 3 bases, J lost 2 bases, and 14 bases lay in between. CDR1 MNHEY and CDR2 SMNVEV come from the germline V gene (reference sequence).

The J gene is TRBJ2-2, the V gene TRBV29-1; maybe TRBD1 (6 bases). V was clipped by 4 bases and J by 8 bases, with 35 bases between them. This CDR3 is 20 amino acids long. CDR1 and CDR2 from the germline V gene are SQVTM and ANQGSEA. CDR3 bases: TGCAGCGTTGCAAGTTTATTGGGCAGGGGATTTGTGTCGGTAACAGGGGAGCTGTTTTTT. Its translation is CSVASLLGRGFVSVTGELFF.

This chain links TRBV11-1 with TRBJ1-6, with D uncertain. Germline CDR1 and CDR2: SGHAT and FQDESV (reference sequence). The V and J ends lost 2 bases and 13 bases respectively, with 12 bases between them. The CDR3 runs to 13 residues. The CDR3 loop is CASSLSDRQPLHF. The CDR3 DNA is TGTGCCAGCAGCTTAAGCGACCGCCAGCCCCTCCACTTT.

V usage is TRBV7-3 and J usage is TRBJ2-2; weak D call: TRBD1 (6 bases). V shed 2 bases and J shed 2 bases, with 15 bases lying between them. In germline, CDR1 is SGHTA, CDR2 FQGTGA. This CDR3 has 17 residues. The chain's CDR3 is CASSLRVQGINTGELFF. The CDR3 coding sequence is TGTGCCAGCAGCTTACGGGTACAGGGTATAAACACCGGGGAGCTGTTTTTT.

The gene calls are TRBV30 and TRBJ2-3; TRBD2 might be the D (5 bases). The CDR3 loop spans 14 amino acids. Germline CDR1 and CDR2: GTSNPN and SVGIG (reference sequence). Trimming stripped 2 bases from V and 5 bases from J, with 14 bases between. In DNA form, the CDR3 reads TGTGCCTGGAGTTTGCAGAGCGGCCAAGATACGCAGTATTTT. Translating gives CAWSLQSGQDTQYF.

This rearrangement joins TRBV28 to TRBJ2-7; tentatively, D is TRBD1 (6 bases). The CDR3 totals 13 residues. With 6 bases removed from V and 2 bases from J, the gap between germline ends came to 11 bases. The germline CDR1 and CDR2 sequences are MDHEN and SYDVKM. CDR3 DNA: TGTGCCAGCAGGGGGGACAACCCCTACGAGCAGTACTTC. It specifies CASRGDNPYEQYF.

J is TRBJ2-7 and V is TRBV5-1; D gene ambiguous. V was shortened by 4 bases and J by 5 bases, with 16 bases between the two germline ends. Per germline, CDR1 SGHRS and CDR2 YFSETQ. This CDR3 is built from 14 residues. CDR3 residues: CASSTWAQDHEQYF. The CDR3 region has the DNA TGCGCCAGCAGCACATGGGCCCAAGACCACGAGCAGTACTTC.